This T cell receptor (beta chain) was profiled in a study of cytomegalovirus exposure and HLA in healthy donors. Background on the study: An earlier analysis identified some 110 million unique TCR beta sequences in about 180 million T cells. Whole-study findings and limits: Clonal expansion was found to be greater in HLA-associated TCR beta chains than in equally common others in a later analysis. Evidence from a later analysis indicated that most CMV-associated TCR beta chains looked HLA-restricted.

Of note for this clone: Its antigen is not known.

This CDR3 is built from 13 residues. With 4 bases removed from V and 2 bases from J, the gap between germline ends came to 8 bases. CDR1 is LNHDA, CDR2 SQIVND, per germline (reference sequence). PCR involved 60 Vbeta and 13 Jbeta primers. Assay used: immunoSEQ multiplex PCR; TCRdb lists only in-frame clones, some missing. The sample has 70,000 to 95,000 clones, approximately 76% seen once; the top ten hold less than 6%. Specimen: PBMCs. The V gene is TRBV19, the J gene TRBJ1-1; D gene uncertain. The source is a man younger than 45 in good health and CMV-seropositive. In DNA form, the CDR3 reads TGTGCCAGTAGTAAGCGGCTAAACACTGAAGCTTTCTTT. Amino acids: CASSKRLNTEAFF.